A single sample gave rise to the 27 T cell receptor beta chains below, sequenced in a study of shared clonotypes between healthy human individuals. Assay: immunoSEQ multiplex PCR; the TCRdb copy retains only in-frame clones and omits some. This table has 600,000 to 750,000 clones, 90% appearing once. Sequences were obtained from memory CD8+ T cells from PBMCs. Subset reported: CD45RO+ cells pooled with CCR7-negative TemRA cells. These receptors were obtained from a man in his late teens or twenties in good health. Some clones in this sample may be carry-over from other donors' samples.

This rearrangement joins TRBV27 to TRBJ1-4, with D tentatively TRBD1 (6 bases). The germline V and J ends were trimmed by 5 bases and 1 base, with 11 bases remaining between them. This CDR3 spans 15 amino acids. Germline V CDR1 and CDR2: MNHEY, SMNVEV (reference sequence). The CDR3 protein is CASSIFRGTNEKLFF. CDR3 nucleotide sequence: TGTGCCAGCAGTATTTTCAGGGGAACTAATGAAAAACTGTTTTTT.

The CDR3 DNA sequence: TGTGCCACCAGCAGACTGGACAGGGGTAGTCGGTTCTTC. This codes for CATSRLDRGSRFF. This chain joins TRBV15 and TRBJ2-1; 9 bases align to TRBD1. CDR3 length: 13 amino acids. V gave up 2 bases and J gave up 15 bases; unmatched junction bases: 8. The germline V gene has CDR1 LNHNV and CDR2 YYDKDF (reference sequence).

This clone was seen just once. The CDR3 loop reads CASSPEAGVLGEKNYGYTF. CDR3 DNA sequence: TGTGCCAGCAGCCCTGAGGCTGGGGTTCTCGGGGAGAAGAACTATGGCTACACCTTC. The rearrangement uses TRBV2 and TRBJ1-2; no firm D call. V was shortened by 6 bases and J by 2 bases, with 28 bases between the two germline ends. The V gene's germline CDR1 is SNHLY and CDR2 FYNNEI. The CDR3 extends over 19 amino acids.

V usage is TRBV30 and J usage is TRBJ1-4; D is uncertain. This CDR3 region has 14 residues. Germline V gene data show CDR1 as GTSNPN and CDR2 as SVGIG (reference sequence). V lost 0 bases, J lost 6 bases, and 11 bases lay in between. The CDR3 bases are TGTGCCTGGAGTGTGCCAGGATCCTATGAAAAACTGTTTTTT. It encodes CAWSVPGSYEKLFF. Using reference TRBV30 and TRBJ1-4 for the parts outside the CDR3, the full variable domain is SQTIHQWPATLVQPVGSPLSLECTVEGTSNPNLYWYRQAAGRGLQLLFYSVGIGQISSEVPQNLSASRPQDRQFILSSKKLLLSDSGFYLCAWSVPGSYEKLFFGSGTQLSVL.

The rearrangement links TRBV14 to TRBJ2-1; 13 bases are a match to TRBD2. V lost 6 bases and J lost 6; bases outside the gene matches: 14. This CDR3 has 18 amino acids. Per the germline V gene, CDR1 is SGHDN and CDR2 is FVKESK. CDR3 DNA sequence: TGTGCCAGCAGAGGGGGGACTAGCGGGATTAGCGGCCGCAATGAGCAGTTCTTC. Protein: CASRGGTSGISGRNEQFF.

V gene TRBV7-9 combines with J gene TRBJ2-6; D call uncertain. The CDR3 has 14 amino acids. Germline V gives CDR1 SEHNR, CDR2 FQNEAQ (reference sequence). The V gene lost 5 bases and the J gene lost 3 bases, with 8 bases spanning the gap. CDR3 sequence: CASSVLNGANVLTF. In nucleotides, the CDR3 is TGTGCCAGCAGCGTCCTGAATGGGGCCAACGTCCTGACTTTC.

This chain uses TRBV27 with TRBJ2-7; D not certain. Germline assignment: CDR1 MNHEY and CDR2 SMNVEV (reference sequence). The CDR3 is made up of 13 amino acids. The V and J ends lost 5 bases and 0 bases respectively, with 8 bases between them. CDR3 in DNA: TGTGCCAGCAGTGATCCTTTCTCCTACGAGCAGTACTTC. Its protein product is CASSDPFSYEQYF.

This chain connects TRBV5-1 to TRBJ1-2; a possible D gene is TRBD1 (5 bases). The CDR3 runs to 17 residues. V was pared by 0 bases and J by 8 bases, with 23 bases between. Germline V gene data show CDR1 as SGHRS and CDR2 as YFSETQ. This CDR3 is CASSLAGAGAGVEGYTF. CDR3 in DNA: TGCGCCAGCAGCTTGGCCGGGGCTGGAGCTGGGGTGGAGGGCTACACCTTC. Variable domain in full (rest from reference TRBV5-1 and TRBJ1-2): KAGVTQTPRYLIKTRGQQVTLSCSPISGHRSVSWYQQTPGQGLQFLFEYFSETQRNKGNFPGRFSGRQFSNSRSEMNVSTLELGDSALYLCASSLAGAGAGVEGYTFGSGTRLTVV.

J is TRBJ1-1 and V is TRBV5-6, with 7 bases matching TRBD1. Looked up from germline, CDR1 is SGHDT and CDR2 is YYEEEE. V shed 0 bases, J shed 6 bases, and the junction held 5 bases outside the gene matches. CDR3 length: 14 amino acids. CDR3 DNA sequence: TGTGCCAGCAGCTTGGGACAGGGAGGGGCTGAAGCTTTCTTT. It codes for CASSLGQGGAEAFF.

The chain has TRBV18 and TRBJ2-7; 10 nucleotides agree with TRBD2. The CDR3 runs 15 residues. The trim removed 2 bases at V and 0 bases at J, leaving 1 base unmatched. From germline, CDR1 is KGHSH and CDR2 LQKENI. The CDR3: CASSPEREGSYEQYF. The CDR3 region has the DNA TGTGCCAGCTCACCAGAGCGGGAGGGCTCCTACGAGCAGTACTTC.

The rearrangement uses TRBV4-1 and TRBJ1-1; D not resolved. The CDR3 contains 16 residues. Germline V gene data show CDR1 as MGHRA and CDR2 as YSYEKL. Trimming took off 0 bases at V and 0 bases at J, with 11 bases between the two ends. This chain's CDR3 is CASSQEFRALNTEAFF. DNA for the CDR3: TGCGCCAGCAGCCAAGAGTTCAGAGCTTTGAACACTGAAGCTTTCTTT.

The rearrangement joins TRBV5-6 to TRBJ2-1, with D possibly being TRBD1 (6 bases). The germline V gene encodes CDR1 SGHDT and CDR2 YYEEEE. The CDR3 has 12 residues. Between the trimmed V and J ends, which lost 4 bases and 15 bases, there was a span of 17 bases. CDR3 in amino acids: CASSLGTMNLFF. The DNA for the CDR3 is TGTGCCAGCAGCCTAGGGACAATGAATCTGTTCTTC.

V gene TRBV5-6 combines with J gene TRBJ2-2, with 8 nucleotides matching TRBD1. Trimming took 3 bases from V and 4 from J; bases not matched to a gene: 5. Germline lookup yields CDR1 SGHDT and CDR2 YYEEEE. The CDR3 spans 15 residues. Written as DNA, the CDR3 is TGTGCCAGCAGCTGGGGGACAGGTGTCACCGGGGAGCTGTTTTTT. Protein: CASSWGTGVTGELFF.

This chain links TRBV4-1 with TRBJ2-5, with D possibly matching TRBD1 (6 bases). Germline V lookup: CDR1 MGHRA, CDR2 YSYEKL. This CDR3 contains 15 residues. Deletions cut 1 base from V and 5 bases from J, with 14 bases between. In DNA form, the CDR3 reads TGCGCCAGCAGCCAAGTCGAGGGGGTCTTTGAGACCCAGTACTTC. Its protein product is CASSQVEGVFETQYF.

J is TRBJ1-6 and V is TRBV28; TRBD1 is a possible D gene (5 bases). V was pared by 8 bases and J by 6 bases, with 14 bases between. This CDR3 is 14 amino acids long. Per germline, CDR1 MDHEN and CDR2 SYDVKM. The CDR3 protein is CASHPTVVNSPLHF. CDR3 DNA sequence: TGTGCCAGCCATCCGACAGTAGTTAATTCACCCCTCCACTTT.

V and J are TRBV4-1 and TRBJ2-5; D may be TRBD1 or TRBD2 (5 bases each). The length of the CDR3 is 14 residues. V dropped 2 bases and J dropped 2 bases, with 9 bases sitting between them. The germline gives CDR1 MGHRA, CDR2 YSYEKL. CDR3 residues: CASSQRDLQETQYF. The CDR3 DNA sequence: TGCGCCAGCAGCCAACGGGACCTTCAAGAGACCCAGTACTTC.

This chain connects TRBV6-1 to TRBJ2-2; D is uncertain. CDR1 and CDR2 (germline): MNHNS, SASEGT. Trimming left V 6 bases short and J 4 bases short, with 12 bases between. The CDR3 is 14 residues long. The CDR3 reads CASSPRASTGELFF. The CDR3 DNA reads TGTGCCAGCAGCCCTCGAGCTAGCACCGGGGAGCTGTTTTTT.

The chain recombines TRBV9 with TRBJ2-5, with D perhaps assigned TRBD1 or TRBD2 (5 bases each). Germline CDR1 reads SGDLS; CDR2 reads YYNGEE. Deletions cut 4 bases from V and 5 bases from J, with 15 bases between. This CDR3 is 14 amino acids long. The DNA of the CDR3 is TGTGCCAGCAGCCTTCGGGGCGGTTTGGAGACCCAGTACTTC. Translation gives CASSLRGGLETQYF.

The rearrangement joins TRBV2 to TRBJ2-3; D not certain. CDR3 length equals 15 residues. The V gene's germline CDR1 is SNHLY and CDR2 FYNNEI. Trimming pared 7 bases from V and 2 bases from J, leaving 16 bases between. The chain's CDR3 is CASTPGVRSTDTQYF. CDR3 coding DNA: TGTGCCAGCACCCCTGGGGTTCGCTCCACAGATACGCAGTATTTT.

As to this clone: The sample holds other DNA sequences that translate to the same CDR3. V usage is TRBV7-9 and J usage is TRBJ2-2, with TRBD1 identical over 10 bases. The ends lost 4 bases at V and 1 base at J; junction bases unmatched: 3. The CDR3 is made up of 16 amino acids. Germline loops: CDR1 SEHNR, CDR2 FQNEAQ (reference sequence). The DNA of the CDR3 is TGTGCCAGCAGCTCCAGGGACAGGGGGAACACCGGGGAGCTGTTTTTT. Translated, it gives CASSSRDRGNTGELFF. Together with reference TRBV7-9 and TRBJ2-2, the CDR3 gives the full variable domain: DTGVSQNPRHKITKRGQNVTFRCDPISEHNRLYWYRQTLGQGPEFLTYFQNEAQLEKSRLLSDRFSAERPKGSFSTLEIQRTEQGDSAMYLCASSSRDRGNTGELFFGEGSRLTVL.

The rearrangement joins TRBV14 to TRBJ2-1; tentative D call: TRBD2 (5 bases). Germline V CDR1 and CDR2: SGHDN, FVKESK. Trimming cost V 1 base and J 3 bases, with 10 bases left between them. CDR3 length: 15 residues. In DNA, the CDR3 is TGTGCCAGCAGCCAAGCGAGCGGATTCTACAATGAGCAGTTCTTC. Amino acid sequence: CASSQASGFYNEQFF.

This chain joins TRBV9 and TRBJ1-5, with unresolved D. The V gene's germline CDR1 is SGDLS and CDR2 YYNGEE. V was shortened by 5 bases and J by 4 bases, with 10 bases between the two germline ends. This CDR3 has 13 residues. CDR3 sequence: CASRESENQPQHF. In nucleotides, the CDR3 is TGTGCCAGCAGAGAAAGCGAAAATCAGCCCCAGCATTTT.

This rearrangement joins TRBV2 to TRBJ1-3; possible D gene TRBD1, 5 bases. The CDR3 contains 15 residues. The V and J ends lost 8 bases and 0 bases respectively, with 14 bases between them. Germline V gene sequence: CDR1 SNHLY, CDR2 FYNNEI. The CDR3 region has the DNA TGTGCCAGCGGGGAGGGGTTCGTCTCTGGAAACACCATATATTTT. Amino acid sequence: CASGEGFVSGNTIYF.

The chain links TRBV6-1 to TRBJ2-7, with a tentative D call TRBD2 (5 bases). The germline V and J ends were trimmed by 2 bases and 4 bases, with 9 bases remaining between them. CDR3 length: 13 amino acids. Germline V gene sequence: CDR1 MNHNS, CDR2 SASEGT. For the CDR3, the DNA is TGTGCCAGCAGTGAATCTAGCTGGTACGAGCAGTACTTC. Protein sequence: CASSESSWYEQYF.

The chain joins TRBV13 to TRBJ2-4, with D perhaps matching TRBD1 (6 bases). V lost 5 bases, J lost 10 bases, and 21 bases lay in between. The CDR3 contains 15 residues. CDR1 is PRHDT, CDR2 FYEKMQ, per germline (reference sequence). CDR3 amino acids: CASSPWGLRASIQYF. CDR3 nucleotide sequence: TGTGCCAGCAGCCCCTGGGGGCTCAGGGCGTCGATTCAGTACTTC.

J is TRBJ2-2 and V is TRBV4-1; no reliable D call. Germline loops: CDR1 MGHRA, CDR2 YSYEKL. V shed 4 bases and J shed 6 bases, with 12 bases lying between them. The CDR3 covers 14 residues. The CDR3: CASSLRAEPGELFF. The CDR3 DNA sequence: TGCGCCAGCAGCCTCCGGGCTGAGCCCGGGGAGCTGTTTTTT.

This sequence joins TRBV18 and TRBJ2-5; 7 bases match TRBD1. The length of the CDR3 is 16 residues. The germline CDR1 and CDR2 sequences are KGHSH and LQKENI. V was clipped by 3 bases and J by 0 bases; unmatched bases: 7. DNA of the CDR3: TGTGCCAGCTCACCCCGGGACAGCCAACACCAAGAGACCCAGTACTTC. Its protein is CASSPRDSQHQETQYF.